The rows below give T cell receptor beta chains drawn from one sample of a study of blood T cell repertoires in COVID-19. The protocol was immunoSEQ multiplex PCR, while the TCRdb copy is restricted to in-frame clones and leaves out a portion. The table includes fewer than 250,000 clones, roughly 84% detected once. The sample was PBMCs or T cells enriched from blood (not recorded which). The receptors come from a woman under 40 who had been exposed to COVID-19. The conserved cysteine and the conserved F or W are not part of the CDR3 here. Fields, in order: J gene, CDR3 length, V gene, CDR3 protein.

TRBJ1-2,13,TRBV15,ATSRDGARARGYT
TRBJ1-2,13,TRBV7-9,ASSLNRGINYGYT
TRBJ1-2,12,TRBV2,ASPGQGSPYGYT
TRBJ2-7,13,TRBV5-1,ASSSFPGTGYEQY
TRBJ2-1,11,TRBV2,ASSVGSHNEQF
TRBJ1-2,10,TRBV4-1,ASSPGQYGYT
TRBJ2-1,16,TRBV12-5,ASGQRTSGTSGGNEQF
TRBJ1-6,15,TRBV19,ASSIRLGQGFNSPLH
TRBJ2-7,11,TRBV2,ASGLTESYEQY
TRBJ1-1,10,TRBV7-9,ASSITETEAF
TRBJ1-6,11,TRBV5-3,ARSSGRAVALH
TRBJ2-5,15,TRBV2,ASSAGTSGGDRETQY
TRBJ2-1,14,TRBV4-1,ASSQQLAGGLNEQF
TRBJ1-2,15,TRBV29-1,SVDEDRGNTRGYGYT
TRBJ1-1,14,TRBV2,ASTSSGTGVQTEAF
TRBJ2-2,16,TRBV15,ATSRGPTGGSGSGELF
TRBJ2-7,13,TRBV18,ASSPSTGGPGEQY
TRBJ2-7,12,TRBV27,ASHGGTEVYEQY
TRBJ1-1,12,TRBV6-5,ATVTQSSNTEAF
TRBJ1-4,10,TRBV18,ASSQDREKLF
TRBJ2-1,13,TRBV10-2,ASSDGASSYNEQF
TRBJ2-5,11,TRBV18,ASSSLREETQY